The clone carrying this T cell receptor (beta chain) was picked up a small number of times. Its target is not known. TCRdb passed the reads through MiXCR, listing each CDR3 protein once. The profile shows a few thousand distinct CDR3 sequences, around 14% of them singletons. The CDR3 sequence is 14 residues long. Germline CDR1 WSHSY, CDR2 SAAADI. V gave up 0 bases and J gave up 4 bases, with 9 bases separating them. The sample belongs to a study of liver allograft versus peripheral blood T cells. Overall study context: Liver transplant recipients had T cell receptor repertoires compared between transplanted liver and peripheral blood. Study results and limitations: Differences were reported between the T cell receptor repertoires inside liver allografts and those that were detected in peripheral blood.

This clonotype originated in a human patient who had a liver transplant. Some T cells may arise from the graft donor. V gene TRBV10-2 combines with J gene TRBJ1-1; D not resolved. The CDR3 is CASSESGIRTEAFF. The CDR3 bases are TGCGCCAGCAGTGAGTCGGGTATTCGCACTGAAGCTTTCTTT.